These T cell receptor beta chains were read from a single sample in a study of PD-1 blockade in mismatch repair-deficient tumors. The repertoire was sequenced with immunoSEQ multiplex PCR; TCRdb's copy has only in-frame clones and lacks some. The sample records fewer than 20,000 clones, approximately 84% being singletons. The input for sequencing was PBMCs, taken 4 weeks after starting pembrolizumab. These receptors all stem from an adult with mismatch repair-deficient cancer. CDR3s include the opening cysteine and the closing phenylalanine or tryptophan. The D gene is left open where the match is weak. A clone size is listed for some rows: how often the clone was seen (once, few, many), or a class if it is expanded.

size	J	D	V	CDR3	DNA
.	TRBJ1-2	.	TRBV15	CATSRDGRGSANYGYTF	TGTGCCACCAGCAGAGACGGACGGGGGAGTGCTAACTATGGCTACACCTTC
.	TRBJ2-7	TRBD2	TRBV9	CASSVTSGISYEQYF	TGTGCCAGCAGCGTAACTAGCGGGATTAGTTACGAGCAGTACTTC
.	TRBJ2-7	TRBD1	TRBV29-1	CSVLRDRNSYEQYF	TGCAGCGTCCTCCGGGACAGGAATTCCTACGAGCAGTACTTC
.	TRBJ1-2	TRBD1	TRBV4-2	CASSQTRTGGSGYTF	TGTGCCAGCAGCCAAACCCGGACAGGGGGCTCTGGCTACACCTTC
.	TRBJ2-5	.	TRBV5-1	CASSIGQAHQETQYF	TGCGCCAGCAGCATAGGACAAGCCCACCAAGAGACCCAGTACTTC
.	TRBJ2-3	TRBD2	TRBV30	CASPLAGATDTQYF	TGTGCTTCCCCCCTAGCGGGAGCAACAGATACGCAGTATTTT
.	TRBJ2-7	TRBD1	TRBV4-1	CASSQDLKGTDNPRFSYEQYF	TGCGCCAGCAGCCAAGACTTGAAAGGGACAGATAACCCACGATTCTCCTACGAGCAGTACTTC
.	TRBJ2-1	TRBD2	TRBV7-9	CASSLGWLVAGGYEQFF	TGTGCCAGCAGCTTAGGCTGGCTGGTAGCGGGAGGCTATGAGCAGTTCTTC
.	TRBJ2-2	.	TRBV7-9	CASSLLGGANTGELFF	TGTGCCAGCAGCTTACTAGGAGGCGCGAACACCGGGGAGCTGTTTTTT
.	TRBJ2-7	.	TRBV5-4	CASSFEDPRSSYEQYF	TGTGCCAGCAGCTTTGAAGACCCTAGGAGCTCCTACGAGCAGTACTTC
.	TRBJ1-4	.	TRBV6-5	CASSYSHTNEKLFF	TGTGCCAGCAGTTACTCCCATACTAATGAAAAACTGTTTTTT
.	TRBJ2-7	TRBD1	TRBV11-2	CASSAGSGTGDKYF	TGTGCCAGCAGCGCCGGAAGCGGGACAGGGGACAAGTACTTC
once	TRBJ2-1	.	TRBV4-1	CASSQELGTLYNEQFF	TGCGCCAGCAGCCAAGAACTCGGGACTCTCTACAATGAGCAGTTCTTC
few	TRBJ1-6	TRBD1	TRBV6-5	CASSSTGAGNSPLHF	TGTGCCAGCAGTTCCACAGGGGCTGGTAATTCACCCCTCCACTTT
.	TRBJ1-5	.	TRBV7-2	CASSQTGVQPQHF	TGTGCCAGCAGCCAGACAGGAGTCCAGCCCCAGCATTTT
.	TRBJ1-6	TRBD1	TRBV30	CAFAGTGNEDTSPLHF	TGTGCCTTTGCCGGGACAGGGAACGAGGATACGTCACCCCTCCACTTT
.	TRBJ1-4	.	TRBV18	CASSTRRQKNEKLFF	TGTGCCAGCTCAACACGGAGGCAGAAAAATGAAAAACTGTTTTTT
.	TRBJ2-7	.	TRBV18	CASSPGGGTYEQYF	TGTGCCAGCTCACCAGGGGGAGGAACCTACGAGCAGTACTTC
once	TRBJ1-1	.	TRBV29-1	CSVGGRLNTEAFF	TGCAGCGTCGGGGGACGGCTGAACACTGAAGCTTTCTTT
.	TRBJ1-5	TRBD1	TRBV6-5	CASSSGGSKQPQHF	TGTGCCAGCAGCTCAGGGGGTAGCAAACAGCCCCAGCATTTT
.	TRBJ2-5	TRBD1	TRBV2	CASSRDREILETQYF	TGTGCCAGCAGCCGGGACAGGGAGATACTAGAGACCCAGTACTTC
few	TRBJ2-7	TRBD2	TRBV5-1	CASSPWTSGRSYEQYF	TGCGCCAGCAGCCCTTGGACTAGCGGGAGGTCCTACGAGCAGTACTTC
.	TRBJ2-1	TRBD1	TRBV15	CATSFTSGQGAYNEQFF	TGTGCCACCAGCTTCACGTCCGGACAGGGGGCCTACAATGAGCAGTTCTTC
.	TRBJ2-6	TRBD2	TRBV27	CASSLRLAGDGLAGANVLTF	TGTGCCAGCAGTTTACGACTAGCGGGAGATGGACTCGCTGGGGCCAACGTCCTGACTTTC
.	TRBJ1-2	.	TRBV5-5	CASSSATSGYTF	TGTGCCAGCAGCTCCGCGACTAGTGGCTACACCTTC
.	TRBJ2-6	.	TRBV2	CASSGPPRTGANVLTF	TGTGCCAGCAGTGGGCCCCCCCGAACTGGGGCCAACGTCCTGACTTTC